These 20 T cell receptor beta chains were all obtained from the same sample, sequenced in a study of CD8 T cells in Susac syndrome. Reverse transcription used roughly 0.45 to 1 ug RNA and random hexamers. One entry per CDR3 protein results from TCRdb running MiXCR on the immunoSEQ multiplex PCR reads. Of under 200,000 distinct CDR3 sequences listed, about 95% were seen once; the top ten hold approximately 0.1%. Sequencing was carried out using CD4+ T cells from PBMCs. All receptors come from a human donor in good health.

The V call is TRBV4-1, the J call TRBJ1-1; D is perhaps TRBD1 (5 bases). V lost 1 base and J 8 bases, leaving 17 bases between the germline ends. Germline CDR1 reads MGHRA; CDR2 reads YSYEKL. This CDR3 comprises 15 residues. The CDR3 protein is CASSQGGAGGAEAFF. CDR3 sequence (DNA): TGCGCCAGCAGCCAAGGAGGGGCCGGGGGAGCCGAAGCTTTCTTT.

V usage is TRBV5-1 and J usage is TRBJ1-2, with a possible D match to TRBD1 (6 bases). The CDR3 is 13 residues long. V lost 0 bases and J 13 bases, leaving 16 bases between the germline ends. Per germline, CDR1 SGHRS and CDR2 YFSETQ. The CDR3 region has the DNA TGCGCCAGCAGCTTGGCCCCACAGGGAGAGGCCACCTTC. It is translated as CASSLAPQGEATF.

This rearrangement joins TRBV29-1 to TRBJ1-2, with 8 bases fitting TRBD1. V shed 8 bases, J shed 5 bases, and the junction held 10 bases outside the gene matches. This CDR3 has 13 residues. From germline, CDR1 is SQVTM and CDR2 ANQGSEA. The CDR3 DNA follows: TGCAGCTCCGGAGGCCAGGGGGCATATGGCTACACCTTC. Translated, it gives CSSGGQGAYGYTF.

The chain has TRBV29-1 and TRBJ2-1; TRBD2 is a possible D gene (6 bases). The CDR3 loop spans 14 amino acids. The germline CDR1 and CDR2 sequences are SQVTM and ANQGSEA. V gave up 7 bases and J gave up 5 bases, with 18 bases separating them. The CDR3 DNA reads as TGCAGCGCATTGACGGGAGTCTTCGACAATGAGCAGTTCTTC. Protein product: CSALTGVFDNEQFF.

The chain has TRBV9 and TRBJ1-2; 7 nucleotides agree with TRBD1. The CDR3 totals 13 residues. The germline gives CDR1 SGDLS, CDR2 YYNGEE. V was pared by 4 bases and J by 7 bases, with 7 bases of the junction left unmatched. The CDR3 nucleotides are TGTGCCAGCAGCATTCGACAGGGTGGTGGCTACACCTTC. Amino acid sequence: CASSIRQGGGYTF.

Here the CDR3 DNA reads TGTGCCAGCAGCCAAGACCCCCCGCGACTTTGGGGGACCCAGTACTTC. It codes for CASSQDPPRLWGTQYF. The chain recombines TRBV3-1 with TRBJ2-5, with D hard to call. The germline V gene has CDR1 LGHDT and CDR2 YNNKEL (reference sequence). The CDR3 extends over 16 amino acids. V was shortened by 0 bases and J by 7 bases, with 18 bases between the two germline ends.

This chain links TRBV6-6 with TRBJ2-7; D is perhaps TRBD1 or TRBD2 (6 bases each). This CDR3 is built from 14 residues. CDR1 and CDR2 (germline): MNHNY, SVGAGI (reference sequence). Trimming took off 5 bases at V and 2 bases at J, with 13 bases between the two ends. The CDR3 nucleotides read TGTGCCAGCAGTCCCGGGGGCAGCCCCTACGAGCAGTACTTC. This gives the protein CASSPGGSPYEQYF.

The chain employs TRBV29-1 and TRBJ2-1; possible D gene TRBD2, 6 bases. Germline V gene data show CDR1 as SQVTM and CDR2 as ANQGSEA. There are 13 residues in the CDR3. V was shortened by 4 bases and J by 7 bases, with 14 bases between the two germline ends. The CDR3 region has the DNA TGCAGCGTTGCCCGGGACTGGGGGAATGAGCAGTTCTTC. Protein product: CSVARDWGNEQFF.

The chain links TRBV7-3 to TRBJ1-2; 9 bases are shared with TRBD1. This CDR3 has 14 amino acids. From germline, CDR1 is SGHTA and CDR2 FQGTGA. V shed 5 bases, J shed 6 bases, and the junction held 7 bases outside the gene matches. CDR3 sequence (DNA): TGTGCCAGCAGCCCGGGACAGGGAAACGATGGCTACACCTTC. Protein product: CASSPGQGNDGYTF.

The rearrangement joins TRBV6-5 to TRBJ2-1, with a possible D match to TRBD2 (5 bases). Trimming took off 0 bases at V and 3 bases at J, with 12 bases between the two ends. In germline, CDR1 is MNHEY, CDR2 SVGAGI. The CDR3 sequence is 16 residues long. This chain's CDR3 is CASSYSGVIDYNEQFF. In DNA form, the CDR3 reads TGTGCCAGCAGTTACTCGGGAGTCATAGACTACAATGAGCAGTTCTTC.

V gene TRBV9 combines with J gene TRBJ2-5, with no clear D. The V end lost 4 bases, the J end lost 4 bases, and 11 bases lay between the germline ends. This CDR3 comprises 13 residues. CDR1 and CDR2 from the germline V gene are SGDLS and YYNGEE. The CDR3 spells CASSPSTGETQYF. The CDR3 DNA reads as TGTGCCAGCAGCCCCTCCACCGGAGAGACCCAGTACTTC.

The CDR3, as DNA: TGCAGCGCTACAGGGTCCGGAGGTTCGGATACGCAGTATTTT. This gives the protein CSATGSGGSDTQYF. The chain carries TRBV29-1 and TRBJ2-3; the D gene is possibly TRBD1 (6 bases). Germline lookup yields CDR1 SQVTM and CDR2 ANQGSEA. CDR3 size: 14 residues. V was shortened by 7 bases and J by 6 bases, with 20 bases between the two germline ends.

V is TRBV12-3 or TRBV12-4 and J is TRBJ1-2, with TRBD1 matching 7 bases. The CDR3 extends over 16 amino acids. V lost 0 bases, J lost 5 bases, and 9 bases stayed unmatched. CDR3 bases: TGTGCCAGCAGTTTAGCCCGAGGACAGGCCGTGTATGGCTACACCTTC. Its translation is CASSLARGQAVYGYTF.

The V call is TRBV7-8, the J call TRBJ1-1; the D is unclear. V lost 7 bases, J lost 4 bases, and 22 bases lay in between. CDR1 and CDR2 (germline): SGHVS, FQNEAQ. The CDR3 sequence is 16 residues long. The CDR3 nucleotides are TGTGCCAGCACCGCCTCGAACCAACAATGGGGCACTGAAGCTTTCTTT. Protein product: CASTASNQQWGTEAFF.

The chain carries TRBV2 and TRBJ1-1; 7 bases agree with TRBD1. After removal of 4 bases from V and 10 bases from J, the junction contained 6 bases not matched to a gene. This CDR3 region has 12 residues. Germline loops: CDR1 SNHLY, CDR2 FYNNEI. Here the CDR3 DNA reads TGTGCCAGCAGTGCCCAGGGGGTAGGAGCTTTCTTT. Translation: CASSAQGVGAFF.

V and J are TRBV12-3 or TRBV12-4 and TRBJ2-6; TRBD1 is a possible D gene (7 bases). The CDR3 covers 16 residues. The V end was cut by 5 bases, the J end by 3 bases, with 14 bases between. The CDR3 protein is CASSLGGTDGANVLTF. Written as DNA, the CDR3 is TGTGCCAGCAGTCTGGGCGGGACAGATGGGGCCAACGTCCTGACTTTC.

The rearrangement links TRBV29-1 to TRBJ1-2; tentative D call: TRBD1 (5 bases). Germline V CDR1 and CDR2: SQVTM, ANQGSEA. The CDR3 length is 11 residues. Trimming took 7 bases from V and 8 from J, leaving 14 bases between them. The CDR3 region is CSGRGGTGYTF. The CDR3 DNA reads TGCAGCGGGAGGGGCGGTACGGGCTACACCTTC.

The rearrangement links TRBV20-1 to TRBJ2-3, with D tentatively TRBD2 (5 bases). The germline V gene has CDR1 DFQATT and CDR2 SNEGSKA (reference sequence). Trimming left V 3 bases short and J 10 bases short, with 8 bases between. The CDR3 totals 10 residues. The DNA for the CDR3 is TGCAGTGCTAGTCAGAGGGCGCAGTATTTT. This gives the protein CSASQRAQYF.

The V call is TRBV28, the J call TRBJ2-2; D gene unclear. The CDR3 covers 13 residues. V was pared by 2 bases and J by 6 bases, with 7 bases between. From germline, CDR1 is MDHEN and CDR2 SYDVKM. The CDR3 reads CASSLALPGELFF. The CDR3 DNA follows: TGTGCCAGCAGTTTAGCTCTGCCCGGGGAGCTGTTTTTT. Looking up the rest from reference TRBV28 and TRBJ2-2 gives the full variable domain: DVKVTQSSRYLVKRTGEKVFLECVQDMDHENMFWYRQDPGLGLRLIYFSYDVKMKEKGDIPEGYSVSREKKERFSLILESASTNQTSMYLCASSLALPGELFFGEGSRLTVL.

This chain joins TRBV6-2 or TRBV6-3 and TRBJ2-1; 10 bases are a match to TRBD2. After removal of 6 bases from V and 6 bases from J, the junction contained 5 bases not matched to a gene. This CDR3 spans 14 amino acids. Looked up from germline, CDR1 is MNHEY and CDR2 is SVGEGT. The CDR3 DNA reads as TGTGCCAGCAGACCCAGCGGGAGGGCCAATGAGCAGTTCTTC. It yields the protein CASRPSGRANEQFF.